This T cell receptor (beta chain) emerged from a study of PD-L1 blockade in urothelial cancer (dated by TCRdb to 2015 to 2018). Describing the broader study: Every patient began therapy in the mid-2010s and was given atezolizumab 1,200 mg intravenously every 3 weeks. About 85% of the roughly 29 patients were males with bladder-origin urothelial cancer, and about 65% of the 29 reported a prior smoking history. An ECOG performance status of 0 or 1 was recorded for the patients, and 0 to 3 prior chemotherapy regimens had been received by the patients. Blood samples were analyzed at two time points: 3 weeks after treatment start (second dose) and 6 weeks after treatment start. Blood samples gave a median of around 140,000 T cells and approximately 81,000 unique TCRs, with a median clonality of roughly 0.08. An exploratory multi-omic analysis was conducted of the somatic, immune and clinical correlates of response to PD-L1 blockade with atezolizumab in urothelial cancer. Pretreatment tumor samples, along with matched peripheral blood serially collected before and after atezolizumab treatment, were subjected to TCR sequencing. Progression-free survival longer than 6 months counted as durable clinical benefit, and TCR features were additionally tested against both progression-free and overall survival. Whole exome sequencing and RNA sequencing of pretreatment tumors were performed alongside TCR sequencing in the same patients. Fewer than ten patients reached durable clinical benefit, while some 20 patients did not. Pretreatment blood TCR-seq was available for under 35 patients, at least one posttreatment blood collection was obtained for 24 patients, and tumor TCR-seq was available for 24 patients.

Comment on this clone: This clone's antigen is unknown. No much larger clone exists at a distance of one base, and base qualities are not known.

The cohort comprised about 30 patients with locally advanced or metastatic urothelial carcinoma treated at Memorial Sloan Kettering on a trial protocol. Peripheral blood mononuclear cells were collected pretreatment and during treatment, with between 1 and 8 total time points per patient. The Qiagen DNeasy Blood extraction kit was used to purify genomic DNA from total PBMCs and tumor samples. PBMCs were collected pretreatment and during treatment, and were isolated and stored as previously described. Each PCR received spiked-in synthetic TCR analog templates so that absolute template abundance could be estimated from read counts. TCRbeta CDR3 regions were amplified from genomic DNA with bias-controlled V and J gene primers using the immunoSEQ assay. Rearranged TCRbeta segments were sequenced at approximately 20X coverage. In the paper's pipeline: Clustering was used to correct sequencing errors, and CDR3s were annotated against IMGT so that V, D and J genes could be assigned. Out-of-frame and stop-codon sequences were excluded, and only productive TCRbeta rearrangements were used in downstream analyses. To compute clonality, Shannon entropy was normalized by the log of the number of unique productive sequences and then subtracted from one. Clones differing between time points or between blood and tumor were identified using Fisher's exact test with Benjamini-Hochberg correction, with an adjusted p below 0.01 applied as the threshold. TCRdb retrieved this table from immuneACCESS and kept in-frame rearrangements only. Not all clones are present; in checked studies, unresolved V genes account for under half, and no reason is known for the remainder. The DNA was the basis for D and trimming; V, J and clone size are from that table. The sample profile shows around 30,000 clones; roughly 80% of them were found once. The top ten constitute just over 2% of the sample.

Broader findings and caveats from the paper: Improved progression-free and overall survival was associated with having pretreatment peripheral blood TCR clonality below the median. Because the sample size was small (n = 29) and many of the analyses were exploratory, the results are meant to be hypothesis-generating. Greater expansion of tumor-associated TCR clones in peripheral blood 3 weeks after the start of treatment was observed in patients with durable benefit (n of about 20, p = 0.022).

Reading from cysteine to phenylalanine, the CDR3 counts 16 amino acids. The CDR3 DNA has 48 bases and is translated from base 1. The V end gives up 4 bases and the J end 3 bases, leaving 7 bases in the junction not matched to a gene. From the germline V gene, CDR1 is SGHVS and CDR2 is FNYEAQ. Recombination joined TRBV7-6 with TRBJ1-2, and 11 junctional nucleotides match TRBD1. The material was PBMCs, obtained around atezolizumab (anti-PD-L1) treatment. The receptor was isolated from a man aged 50-59 years with urothelial cancer. In nucleotide form, the sequence is TGTGCCAGCAGCTCCAGGACAGGGGGCTACGACTATGGCTACACCTTC. Its protein product is CASSSRTGGYDYGYTF.